The entry below gives a single T cell receptor beta chain sequence along with its context. V lost 9 bases, J lost 15 bases, and 24 bases lay in between. The CDR3 length is 13 residues. Germline V gives CDR1 MNHGY, CDR2 SVAAGI. The sample originates from a study of cytomegalovirus exposure and HLA in healthy donors. It was with 60 Vbeta and 13 Jbeta primers that the PCR ran. Only in-frame clones appear in the TCRdb table, and some are missing; sequencing was by immunoSEQ multiplex PCR. In total, the table holds roughly 150,000 clones. The sequence came from a woman in her forties or fifties in good health and CMV-seronegative. The specimen sequenced was PBMCs. The rearrangement uses TRBV6-9 and TRBJ1-5; D is undetermined. The CDR3 sequence is CARIFPPQSPWHF. For the CDR3, the DNA is TGTGCCAGAATTTTCCCCCCACAGAGCCCATGGCATTTT.